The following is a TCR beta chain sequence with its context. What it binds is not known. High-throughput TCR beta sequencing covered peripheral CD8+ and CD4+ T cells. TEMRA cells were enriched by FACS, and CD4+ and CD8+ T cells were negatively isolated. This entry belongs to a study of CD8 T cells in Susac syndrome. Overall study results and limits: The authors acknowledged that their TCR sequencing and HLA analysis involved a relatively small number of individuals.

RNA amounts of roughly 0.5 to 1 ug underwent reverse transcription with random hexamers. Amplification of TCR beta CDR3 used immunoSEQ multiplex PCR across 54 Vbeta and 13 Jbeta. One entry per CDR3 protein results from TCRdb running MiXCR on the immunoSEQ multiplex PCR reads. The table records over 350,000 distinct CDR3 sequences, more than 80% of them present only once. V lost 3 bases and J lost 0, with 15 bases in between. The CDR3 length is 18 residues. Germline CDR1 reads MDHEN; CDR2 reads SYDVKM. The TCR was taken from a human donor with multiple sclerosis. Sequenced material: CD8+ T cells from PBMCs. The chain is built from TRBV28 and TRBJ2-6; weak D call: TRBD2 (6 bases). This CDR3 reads CASSFPGLSLSGANVLTF. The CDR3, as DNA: TGTGCCAGCAGTTTCCCGGGACTTTCACTCTCTGGGGCCAACGTCCTGACTTTC.